Listed here are 26 T cell receptor beta chains from one sample, sequenced in a study of post-analysis software for immune sequencing data. Unique molecular identifiers featured in each of the TCR beta cDNA libraries. MiXCR, run by TCRdb on the PCR reads, gives a single entry per CDR3 protein. The repertoire consists of about 540,000 distinct CDR3 sequences, with 30% to 40% occurring once and the leading ten covering around 6.1%. Their antigens remain unidentified. Study-level results: With TRBV5-6, TRBV5-1 and TRBV20-1 included, about five TRBV segments were more frequent in patients than in controls.

Input material: blood. These receptors originate from a girl younger than 18 with multiple sclerosis.

The V gene is TRBV11-1, the J gene TRBJ2-7, with 7 bases matching TRBD2. CDR3 length equals 14 residues. Germline CDR1 SGHAT, CDR2 FQDESV (reference sequence). Germline trimming cut 5 bases from V and 1 base from J; bases unmatched to any gene: 5. The DNA for the CDR3 is TGTGCCAGCAGCCCCAGCGGGGCATCCTACGAGCAGTACTTC. Translating it yields CASSPSGASYEQYF. Variable domain in full (rest from reference TRBV11-1 and TRBJ2-7): EAEVAQSPRYKITEKSQAVAFWCDPISGHATLYWYRQILGQGPELLVQFQDESVVDDSQLPKDRFSAERLKGVDSTLKIQPAELGDSAMYLCASSPSGASYEQYFGPGTRLTVT.

The chain recombines TRBV7-2 with TRBJ1-4; no firm D call. CDR1 is SGHTA, CDR2 FQGNSA, per germline. The CDR3 runs to 15 residues. V was pared by 5 bases and J by 2 bases, with 12 bases between. DNA of the CDR3: TGTGCCAGCAGCCGAGGATGGTCGACTAATGAAAAACTGTTTTTT. Its translation: CASSRGWSTNEKLFF.

This clonotype was seen ten or more times. A junction boundary mismatches the germline segment, possibly from a read error. The gene calls are TRBV5-1 and TRBJ2-1; the D is unclear. The germline V gene has CDR1 SGHRS and CDR2 YFSETQ. The CDR3 length is 15 residues. The CDR3 region is CASSLRLSSYNEQFF. The CDR3 nucleotides read TGTGCCAGCAGCTTACGGTTAAGCTCCTACAATGAGCAGTTCTTC.

This clonotype came up many times. CDR3 bases: TGCGCCAGCAGCCGTGCCCAAATCTACGAGCAGTACTTC. Encoded protein: CASSRAQIYEQYF. V is TRBV4-1 and J is TRBJ2-7; D not certain. The CDR3 is 13 amino acids. Germline CDR1 is MGHRA and CDR2 is YSYEKL. Trimming stripped 4 bases from V and 3 bases from J, with 10 bases between.

Remarks on this clonotype: The junction departs from germline at one end; a sequencing error may be responsible. The V gene is TRBV12-3 or TRBV12-4, the J gene TRBJ2-3; tentatively, D is TRBD1 or TRBD2 (5 bases each). The CDR3 totals 14 residues. The CDR3 reads CASSYSASTGTQYF. CDR3 bases: TGTGCCAGCAGCTATAGTGCTAGCACAGGTACGCAGTATTTT.

The V call is TRBV6-5, the J call TRBJ2-5; 8 nucleotides match TRBD2. The CDR3 length is 14 residues. The V segment lost 6 bases and the J segment 4 bases; nucleotides outside the gene matches: 7. The V gene's germline CDR1 is MNHEY and CDR2 SVGAGI. CDR3 loop: CASRSLRGVETQYF. The CDR3 nucleotides read TGTGCCAGCAGATCCTTGCGGGGGGTAGAGACCCAGTACTTC.

This rearrangement joins TRBV5-1 to TRBJ2-1; D uncertain. CDR1 is SGHRS and CDR2 is YFSETQ in the germline V gene. The V end was cut by 1 base, the J end by 8 bases, with 10 bases between. CDR3 length: 13 amino acids. In nucleotides, the CDR3 is TGCGCCAGCAGCTTGAACCGAGGACATGAGCAGTTCTTC. It is translated as CASSLNRGHEQFF.

This rearrangement joins TRBV11-2 to TRBJ2-3, with D possibly being TRBD1 (6 bases). CDR1 and CDR2 (germline): SGHAT, FQNNGV. This CDR3 is 17 amino acids long. V was trimmed by 5 bases and J by 2 bases, leaving 20 bases between them. CDR3: CASSLRGGTHFTDTQYF. The CDR3 DNA follows: TGTGCCAGCAGCCTCCGAGGTGGGACACACTTCACAGATACGCAGTATTTT.

This clonotype occurred a few times. The rearrangement links TRBV29-1 to TRBJ2-1; D remains ambiguous. Germline CDR1 reads SQVTM; CDR2 reads ANQGSEA. The CDR3 is made up of 14 amino acids. The V end lost 6 bases, the J end lost 4 bases, and 16 bases lay between the germline ends. The CDR3 DNA reads TGCAGCGTCTTGAAGCCACCCGGATACAATGAGCAGTTCTTC. Amino acids: CSVLKPPGYNEQFF.

V and J are TRBV3-1 and TRBJ2-5; D uncertain. The CDR3 runs to 15 residues. Per germline, CDR1 LGHDT and CDR2 YNNKEL (reference sequence). The ends were cut back, 4 bases at V and 1 base at J, with 13 bases in the middle. CDR3 sequence: CASSPPLVGQETQYF. The CDR3 bases are TGTGCCAGCAGCCCCCCTCTCGTAGGCCAAGAGACCCAGTACTTC.

The genes are TRBV20-1 and TRBJ2-1, with 7 positions matching TRBD2. There are 14 residues in the CDR3. The germline gives CDR1 DFQATT, CDR2 SNEGSKA (reference sequence). J gave up 7 bases and V 1 base, and 7 bases lay outside the gene matches. The CDR3 sequence is CSARVAGVLNEQFF. CDR3 DNA: TGCAGTGCTAGAGTCGCGGGAGTCCTTAATGAGCAGTTCTTC.

This chain links TRBV7-2 with TRBJ1-5; 8 bases agree with TRBD1. CDR1 and CDR2 (germline): SGHTA, FQGNSA. The CDR3 consists of 14 residues. The V segment lost 5 bases and the J segment 7 bases; nucleotides outside the gene matches: 7. CDR3 sequence: CASSRGQGRQPQHF. The CDR3 DNA is TGTGCCAGCAGCCGCGGACAGGGTAGGCAGCCCCAGCATTTT.

In this sample, this clonotype turned up once. This chain links TRBV21-1 with TRBJ2-5; TRBD2 reflects the table's D call only, with no check against the DNA. TRBV21-1 is shown as a pseudogene. This CDR3 has 15 residues. The CDR3 coding sequence is TGTGCCAGTTTTAGGCAGCCCTTTAACAAAGAGACCCAGTACTTC. Amino acids: CASFRQPFNKETQYF.

A word on this clonotype: Compared with germline, one end of the junction differs, possibly owing to a read error. The chain's CDR3 is CTSSYSIGGRTDTQYF. Written as DNA, the CDR3 is TGTACCAGCAGTTACTCGATCGGCGGGCGGACAGATACGCAGTATTTT. The J gene is TRBJ2-3, the V gene TRBV6-5; weak D call: TRBD2 (5 bases). Germline CDR1 is MNHEY and CDR2 is SVGAGI. This CDR3 region has 16 residues.

This clonotype was detected only once. Written as DNA, the CDR3 is TGCGCCAGCAGCGGAATAGCGGGGGGGTTGGATGAGCAGTTCTTC. Translating it yields CASSGIAGGLDEQFF. The genes are TRBV5-1 and TRBJ2-1; 11 bases agree with TRBD2. This CDR3 contains 15 residues. From germline, CDR1 is SGHRS and CDR2 YFSETQ. Germline trimming cut 4 bases from V and 8 bases from J; bases unmatched to any gene: 8.

The sample holds a few counts of this clonotype. The chain is built from TRBV25-1 and TRBJ2-1; D is ambiguous. Between the trimmed V and J ends, which lost 8 bases and 5 bases, there was a span of 7 bases. Germline V gene data show CDR1 as MGHDK and CDR2 as SYGVNS. This CDR3 has 11 amino acids. The CDR3 reads CASARDNEQFF. CDR3 bases: TGTGCCAGCGCCAGAGACAATGAGCAGTTCTTC.

The chain combines TRBV10-3 with TRBJ1-2, with D unclear. V was cut by 3 bases and J by 2 bases, with 10 bases left in between. Germline CDR1 ENHRY, CDR2 SYGVKD. The CDR3 runs to 14 residues. CDR3 nucleotides: TGTGCCATCAGTGATCGGGAAACCAACTATGGCTACACCTTC. It yields the protein CAISDRETNYGYTF.

With regard to this clonotype: The junction and the germline gene differ at one end; a read error may be behind it. The V gene is TRBV12-3 or TRBV12-4, the J gene TRBJ2-1; 9 nucleotides agree with TRBD1. The CDR3 is made up of 17 amino acids. CDR3 residues: CASSPLTGGYSYNEQLF. In DNA, the CDR3 is TGTGCCAGCAGTCCCCTGACAGGGGGATATTCCTACAATGAGCAGCTCTTC.

Note on this clonotype: At one end the junction does not follow the germline gene, possibly because of a read error. This chain links TRBV5-1 with TRBJ1-2, with D unclear. The CDR3 loop spans 12 amino acids. Germline CDR1 SGHRS, CDR2 YFSETQ. CDR3 loop: CAGSQRNYGYTF. CDR3 nucleotides: TGCGCCGGCAGCCAAAGAAACTATGGCTACACCTTC.

There are a few counts of this clonotype. The gene calls are TRBV29-1 and TRBJ1-1; no clear D gene. Germline V gene sequence: CDR1 SQVTM, CDR2 ANQGSEA. The CDR3 is 13 amino acids. Deletions cut 4 bases from V and 1 base from J, with 10 bases between. DNA of the CDR3: TGCAGCGTTGCATCGCACGGGAACACTGAAGCTTTCTTT. Amino acids: CSVASHGNTEAFF.

V and J are TRBV20-1 and TRBJ2-3, with TRBD1 identical over 7 bases. Losses at the gene ends were 5 bases for V and 4 bases for J; bases not matched to a gene: 15. The germline V gene encodes CDR1 DFQATT and CDR2 SNEGSKA (reference sequence). The CDR3 runs to 16 residues. In DNA, the CDR3 is TGCAGTGCTCGACCCGGTTCCGGGACAGCCTCAGATACGCAGTATTTT. This encodes CSARPGSGTASDTQYF.

A few counts support this clonotype. The chain carries TRBV2 and TRBJ2-3, with D tentatively TRBD2 (6 bases). Germline V gene data show CDR1 as SNHLY and CDR2 as FYNNEI. V was trimmed by 7 bases and J by 3 bases, leaving 17 bases between them. There are 15 residues in the CDR3. The CDR3, as DNA: TGTGCCAGCATCCTACTAGCCCGGGGGACAGATACGCAGTATTTT. The encoded protein is CASILLARGTDTQYF.

In this sample, this clonotype turned up many times. The chain recombines TRBV7-3 with TRBJ2-7; D is unresolved. Trimming left V 3 bases short and J 6 bases short, with 12 bases between. Germline-derived CDR1 and CDR2 are SGHTA and FQGTGA. The CDR3 has 13 residues. The CDR3 nucleotides read TGTGCCAGCAGCTTGGGCCGTGCAGGCGAGCAGTACTTC. Translation: CASSLGRAGEQYF.

This clonotype was seen a handful of times. The V gene is TRBV5-1, the J gene TRBJ1-5, with 7 bases aligning to TRBD1. The CDR3 consists of 14 residues. V trimming: 4 bases; J trimming: 5 bases; junction bases outside the gene matches: 6. Germline CDR1 SGHRS, CDR2 YFSETQ. CDR3 coding DNA: TGCGCCAGCAGCCCGACAGGGAGTGATCAGCCCCAGCATTTT. Residues: CASSPTGSDQPQHF.

This sequence joins TRBV20-1 and TRBJ1-5, with D possibly TRBD1 on 5 matching bases. Germline V CDR1 and CDR2: DFQATT, SNEGSKA (reference sequence). The CDR3 totals 14 residues. V lost 5 bases and J 1 base, leaving 12 bases between the germline ends. CDR3 bases: TGCAGTGCTCGGACCGAGGGGAGCAATCAGCCCCAGCATTTT. Its translation is CSARTEGSNQPQHF.

This CDR3 is CASSFNLAGAHGDNEQFF. The CDR3, as DNA: TGTGCCAGCAGCTTCAATCTAGCGGGGGCCCATGGGGACAATGAGCAGTTCTTC. This sequence joins TRBV7-3 and TRBJ2-1; TRBD2 aligns across 10 bases. Germline V gene data show CDR1 as SGHTA and CDR2 as FQGTGA. The CDR3 extends over 18 amino acids. J gave up 5 bases and V 3 bases, and 13 bases lay outside the gene matches. The variable domain in full, with the rest retrieved from reference TRBV7-3 and TRBJ2-1, is GAGVSQTPSNKVTEKGKYVELRCDPISGHTALYWYRQSLGQGPEFLIYFQGTGAADDSGLPNDRFFAVRPEGSVSTLKIQRTERGDSAVYLCASSFNLAGAHGDNEQFFGPGTRLTVL.